The clone carrying this T cell receptor (beta chain) was observed once. The data stem from a study of blood T cell repertoires in COVID-19. Study context: Both acute and convalescent COVID-19 samples were obtained from the United States, Italy and Spain. In each case, the material was cDNA or gDNA derived from T cells, B-cell-depleted T cells, or PBMCs.

CDR1 is LGHNA and CDR2 is YNFKEQ in the germline V gene. The CDR3 has 15 amino acids. V was cut by 2 bases and J by 0 bases, with 7 bases left in between. Original processing methods: Estimation of nucleated cell counts relied on the amplification of reference gene primers. Libraries were prepared by immunoSEQ multiplex PCR; TCRdb keeps only in-frame clonotypes and omits some of them. The V and J calls and clone size come from that table; D and trimming were worked out from the DNA. The table has tens of thousands of clones, 70% to 85% seen once. What was sequenced was peripheral blood. This chain links TRBV4-2 with TRBJ2-2, with D perhaps matching TRBD2 (6 bases). The sequence was obtained from a woman aged 55-69 years with acute or convalescent COVID-19. The DNA for the CDR3 is TGTGCCAGCAGCCAACAGCGGGCGAACACCGGGGAGCTGTTTTTT. Its protein product is CASSQQRANTGELFF.